One and the same sample provided the 5 T cell receptor beta chains below, sequenced in a study of blood T cell repertoires in COVID-19. The table came from immunoSEQ multiplex PCR; TCRdb's copy has only in-frame clones and leaves some out. The sample has 240,000 or so clones, around 86% seen once; the top ten hold 1.9%. The sequencing sample was made of peripheral blood. The source of these receptors is a man aged 25 to 45 who had recovered from COVID-19.

This chain joins TRBV7-6 and TRBJ2-2; the match to TRBD1 covers 8 bases. Trimming cost V 1 base and J 5 bases; bases outside gene matches: 6. This CDR3 has 16 residues. From germline, CDR1 is SGHVS and CDR2 FNYEAQ. CDR3 loop: CASSLGQGRSTGELFF. The CDR3 region has the DNA TGTGCCAGCAGCTTAGGACAGGGGCGGAGTACCGGGGAGCTGTTTTTT.

The chain joins TRBV5-5 to TRBJ2-2; TRBD2 agrees at 8 bases. V trimming: 0 bases; J trimming: 7 bases; junction bases outside the gene matches: 11. CDR1 is SGHKS, CDR2 YYEKEE, per germline (reference sequence). The CDR3 has 17 amino acids. The CDR3 is CASSLGFAGGKDGELFF. CDR3 coding DNA: TGTGCCAGCAGCTTGGGCTTTGCGGGGGGAAAAGACGGGGAGCTGTTTTTT.

The CDR3 here is CATSRPGGLTDTQYF. Here the CDR3 DNA reads TGTGCCACTTCCCGGCCCGGTGGGCTTACAGATACGCAGTATTTT. The chain employs TRBV7-2 and TRBJ2-3; D is unclear. CDR3 length equals 15 residues. Trimming removed 10 bases at V and 3 bases at J, with 20 bases between. CDR1 and CDR2 (germline): SGHTA, FQGNSA.

This clone was observed a few times. The chain has TRBV7-3 and TRBJ1-1, with 7 bases fitting TRBD1. The junction had 2 bases not matched to a gene; V was cut back by 6 bases and J by 1 base. The CDR3 has 13 amino acids. The germline CDR1 and CDR2 sequences are SGHTA and FQGTGA. CDR3 bases: TGTGCCAGCAGTTACAGGGGGAACACTGAAGCTTTCTTT. Translation: CASSYRGNTEAFF.

This chain links TRBV5-1 with TRBJ2-3; 13 bases match TRBD2. Germline V gene lookup returns CDR1 SGHRS and CDR2 YFSETQ. The length of the CDR3 is 15 residues. The V segment lost 0 bases and the J segment 9 bases; nucleotides outside the gene matches: 4. CDR3 bases: TGCGCCAGCAGCTTGGAACTAGCGGGGGGGCGGACGCAGTATTTT. This sequence encodes CASSLELAGGRTQYF. Variable domain in full (rest from reference TRBV5-1 and TRBJ2-3): KAGVTQTPRYLIKTRGQQVTLSCSPISGHRSVSWYQQTPGQGLQFLFEYFSETQRNKGNFPGRFSGRQFSNSRSEMNVSTLELGDSALYLCASSLELAGGRTQYFGPGTRLTVL.